The next 10 T cell receptor beta chains were all read from a single sample in a study of blood T cells in healthy people across ages. Next came a second PCR, run for about 7 to 12 cycles, which used a sample-barcoded 5' primer along with a J-beta primer mix. TCRdb re-analysed the 5' RACE reads in MiXCR, keeping a single row per CDR3 protein. The repertoire holds some 700,000 distinct CDR3 sequences, approximately 21% seen once, with about 20% in the top ten. The sequencing sample was made of blood. All receptors derive from a man between 65 and 79 years old in good health.

J is TRBJ2-6 and V is TRBV20-1; TRBD1 matches at 10 bases. The germline CDR1 and CDR2 sequences are DFQATT and SNEGSKA (reference sequence). This CDR3 is 15 amino acids long. J was trimmed by 0 bases and V by 5 bases; bases with no gene match: 1. For the CDR3, the DNA is TGCAGTGCTGGGACAGGGGCCTCTGGGGCCAACGTCCTGACTTTC. Its protein is CSAGTGASGANVLTF.

This clonotype showed up just a few times. The V call is TRBV11-3, the J call TRBJ2-1; the match to TRBD2 covers 11 bases. Trimming cost V 8 bases and J 0 bases; bases outside gene matches: 3. There are 15 residues in the CDR3. Germline CDR1 SGHNT, CDR2 YENEEA. The CDR3, as DNA: TGTGCCAGCGGCACTAGCGGGAGCTCCTACAATGAGCAGTTCTTC. This sequence encodes CASGTSGSSYNEQFF. The whole variable domain, remainder taken from reference TRBV11-3 and TRBJ2-1, is EAGVVQSPRYKIIEKKQPVAFWCNPISGHNTLYWYLQNLGQGPELLIRYENEEAVDDSQLPKDRFSAERLKGVDSTLKIQPAELGDSAVYLCASGTSGSSYNEQFFGPGTRLTVL.

The chain couples TRBV24-1 to TRBJ2-7; a possible D gene is TRBD1 (6 bases). Near its end, the DNA agrees better with TRBJ2-1, so the J call may be wrong. CDR3 length equals 15 residues. The germline gives CDR1 KGHDR, CDR2 SFDVKD. The CDR3 bases are TGTGCCACCAGTGACAACCAGGGGTTTAGGAATGAGCAGTTCTTC. Its translation is CATSDNQGFRNEQFF.

This clonotype was detected only once. The CDR3 region is CSARHGQGNTNEQFF. The CDR3 DNA reads as TGCAGTGCTAGACATGGACAGGGTAATACCAATGAGCAGTTCTTC. The chain joins TRBV20-1 to TRBJ2-1; 8 bases align to TRBD1. Germline V gives CDR1 DFQATT, CDR2 SNEGSKA (reference sequence). The CDR3 contains 15 residues. V dropped 2 bases and J dropped 6; count of bases not matched to a gene: 9.

The chain carries TRBV7-2 and TRBJ1-2; a weak D match, TRBD1 (5 bases). Trimming took off 3 bases at V and 3 bases at J, with 11 bases between the two ends. Germline CDR1 SGHTA, CDR2 FQGNSA. The CDR3 spans 14 residues. The CDR3 bases are TGTGCCAGCAGCTTTCCAGGGCGATACTATGGCTACACCTTC. Translated, it gives CASSFPGRYYGYTF.

The V and J genes are TRBV7-9 and TRBJ2-5; 9 bases fit TRBD2. The germline V gene encodes CDR1 SEHNR and CDR2 FQNEAQ (reference sequence). CDR3 length: 17 residues. V lost 1 base, J lost 1 base, and 7 bases stayed unmatched. In DNA, the CDR3 is TGTGCCAGCAGCTTAGACTTGGGCGGGAGGGCCCAAGAGACCCAGTACTTC. This codes for CASSLDLGGRAQETQYF.

The chain recombines TRBV28 with TRBJ1-3; a weak D match, TRBD1 (5 bases). Germline V gene sequence: CDR1 MDHEN, CDR2 SYDVKM. V lost 5 bases and J lost 4, with 12 bases in between. The CDR3 sequence is 14 residues long. The CDR3 DNA sequence: TGTGCCAGCAGTCTTTCAGGGTACGGAAACACCATATATTTT. Protein sequence: CASSLSGYGNTIYF.

This chain connects TRBV20-1 to TRBJ2-7; D is unclear. This CDR3 comprises 13 residues. Germline-derived CDR1 and CDR2 are DFQATT and SNEGSKA (reference sequence). Trimming removed 6 bases from V and 2 bases from J, with 14 bases in between. Here the CDR3 DNA reads TGCAGTGCCAGGAGCAACAGACCCTACGAGCAGTACTTC. Its protein is CSARSNRPYEQYF.

This chain uses TRBV24-1 with TRBJ2-1, with D possibly called TRBD1 or TRBD2 (6 bases each). CDR1 and CDR2 from the germline V gene are KGHDR and SFDVKD. The CDR3 is 14 residues long. The V and J ends lost 5 bases and 6 bases respectively, with 13 bases between them. The CDR3 spells CATSGGGPLNEQFF. CDR3 DNA sequence: TGTGCCACCAGTGGAGGGGGGCCTCTCAATGAGCAGTTCTTC.

This clonotype was detected only a few times. V and J are TRBV29-1 and TRBJ2-1; a weak D match, TRBD1 (6 bases). Near its end, the DNA agrees better with TRBJ2-7, so the J call may be wrong. Germline V lookup: CDR1 SQVTM, CDR2 ANQGSEA. This CDR3 spans 14 amino acids. The CDR3 DNA sequence: TGCAGCGTTGTCCGGCAGGGGACATCCTACGAGCAGTACTTC. Encoded protein: CSVVRQGTSYEQYF.